Described below is a single T cell receptor beta chain sequence and its context. The target antigen is unknown. An even split of each subset's genomic DNA across several immunoSEQ plates was performed. Profiling relied on immunoSEQ multiplex PCR, and the TCRdb table lists in-frame clones only, not all of them. Seen here are a few million clones, more than 90% observed once, and the top ten hold approximately 0.13%. Both subsets, CD45RA+ naive and CD45RA-negative memory, were split from the CD4+ cells. This record belongs to a study of shared clonotypes between healthy human individuals. Study-level background: Three plates were used per donor for CD4 naive, three for CD4 memory, two for CD8 naive and one for CD8 memory.

Overall study results and limits: The researchers took only blood, and tissue repertoires probably look different.

CDR1 is ENHRY and CDR2 is SYGVKD in the germline V gene. V dropped 4 bases and J dropped 2 bases, with 12 bases sitting between them. This CDR3 spans 16 amino acids. The V and J genes are TRBV10-3 and TRBJ1-6, with D possibly TRBD1 on 6 matching bases. The receptor was isolated from a young man in good health. Sequenced material: naive CD4+ T cells sorted from blood. Subset in this sample: CD45RA+ positively selected. CDR3 bases: TGTGCCATCAGTGCAGGGTCAGGGGCCTATAATTCACCCCTCCACTTT. Its protein is CAISAGSGAYNSPLHF.